Listed below are T cell receptor beta chains from one sample, sequenced in a study of molecular identifiers for immune sequencing clone quantification. TCRdb re-called the PCR reads through MiXCR, storing one row per CDR3 protein. The sample lists under 350,000 distinct CDR3 sequences, about a quarter seen once, with 0.7% to 0.95% in the top ten. The sample was naive CD8+ T cells from blood, with Jurkat cell RNA spiked in. These receptors originate from a human donor in good health. Some libraries in this study had Jurkat cell RNA spiked in. CDR3s include the opening cysteine and the closing phenylalanine or tryptophan. The D gene is left open where the match is weak. The listing skips clone size in some rows; elsewhere it reads once, few, many or a size class.

D gene,V gene,J gene,clone size,CDR3 protein,CDR3 DNA
.,TRBV2,TRBJ1-2,many,CASNKGDYGYTF,TGTGCCAGCAACAAGGGAGACTATGGCTACACCTTC
.,TRBV6-2/TRBV6-3,TRBJ2-2,many,CARRSRTNTGELFF,TGTGCCCGTCGCAGCCGAACGAACACCGGGGAGCTGTTTTTT
.,TRBV20-1,TRBJ2-5,.,CSARLGGALETQYF,TGCAGTGCTAGATTAGGGGGGGCGTTAGAGACCCAGTACTTC
.,TRBV10-3,TRBJ2-2,few,CATMTATGELFF,TGTGCCACCATGACAGCAACCGGGGAGCTGTTTTTT
.,TRBV29-1,TRBJ2-1,many,CSVDVTAVNNEQFF,TGCAGCGTTGACGTCACAGCTGTAAATAATGAGCAGTTCTTC
.,TRBV7-9,TRBJ2-7,few,CASSPPVGTSYEQYF,TGTGCCAGCAGCCCCCCCGTGGGAACCTCCTACGAGCAGTACTTC
TRBD2,TRBV19,TRBJ2-7,.,CASSRRTSGSFYEQYF,TGTGCCAGTAGTAGGAGGACTAGCGGGAGTTTCTACGAGCAGTACTTC
.,TRBV7-2,TRBJ1-4,many,CASSLGTVGGEKLFF,TGTGCCAGCAGCTTAGGGACCGTGGGTGGAGAAAAACTGTTTTTT
.,TRBV2,TRBJ2-3,few,CASSGISSTDTQYF,TGTGCCAGCAGTGGTATCAGCAGCACAGATACGCAGTATTTT
TRBD1,TRBV24-1,TRBJ1-1,.,CATPPPATGGKLENTEAFF,TGTGCCACCCCACCCCCAGCGACAGGGGGGAAGTTGGAGAACACTGAAGCTTTCTTT
TRBD1,TRBV2,TRBJ2-4,few,CASRESGGDAKNIQYF,TGTGCCAGCAGGGAATCAGGGGGTGATGCCAAAAACATTCAGTACTTC
.,TRBV19,TRBJ1-1,.,CASSATAHTEAFF,TGTGCCAGCTCCGCTACGGCCCACACTGAAGCTTTCTTT
TRBD1,TRBV13,TRBJ1-1,many,CASSHGTGGEMNTEAFF,TGTGCCAGCAGCCACGGGACAGGGGGAGAAATGAACACTGAAGCTTTCTTT